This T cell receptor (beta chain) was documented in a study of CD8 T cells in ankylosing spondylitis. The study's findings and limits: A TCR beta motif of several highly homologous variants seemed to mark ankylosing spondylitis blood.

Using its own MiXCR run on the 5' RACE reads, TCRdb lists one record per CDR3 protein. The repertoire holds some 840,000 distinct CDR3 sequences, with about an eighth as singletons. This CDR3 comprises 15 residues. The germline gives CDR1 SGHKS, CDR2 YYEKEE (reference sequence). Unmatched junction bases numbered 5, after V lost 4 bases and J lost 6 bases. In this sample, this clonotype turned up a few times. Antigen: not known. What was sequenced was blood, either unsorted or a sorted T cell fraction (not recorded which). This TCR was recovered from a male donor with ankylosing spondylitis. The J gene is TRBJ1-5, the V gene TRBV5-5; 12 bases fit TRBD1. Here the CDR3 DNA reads TGTGCCAGCAGCACCGGGACAGGGGGCTCTCAGCCCCAGCATTTT. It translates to CASSTGTGGSQPQHF. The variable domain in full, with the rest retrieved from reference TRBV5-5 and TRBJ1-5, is DAGVTQSPTHLIKTRGQQVTLRCSPISGHKSVSWYQQVLGQGPQFIFQYYEKEERGRGNFPDRFSARQFPNYSSELNVNALLLGDSALYLCASSTGTGGSQPQHFGDGTRLSIL.